The clone carrying this TCR beta chain has a count of ten or more. The target antigen is unknown. This record comes from a study of T cells in Graves' hyperthyroidism and ophthalmopathy. The CDR3 contains 14 residues. Germline CDR1 reads DFQATT; CDR2 reads SNEGSKA (reference sequence). After removal of 6 bases from V and 2 bases from J, the junction contained 10 bases not matched to a gene. TCR beta CDR3 regions were amplified from RNA transcripts. During a first-round RT-PCR of the TCR CDR3, the HTBI primer set was used. TCRdb fed the multiplex PCR reads into MiXCR, producing one record per CDR3 protein. The sample shows about 250,000 distinct CDR3 sequences, around 24% of them seen only once. Clinical symptoms, serum thyroxine and TRAb, thyroid ultrasound and orbital computed tomography were used for the diagnoses. Study-wide results and limits: Ophthalmopathy, which appeared later, was predicted by the model a median roughly 6.4 months before onset.

Input material: blood. This sequence originates from a woman in her thirties or forties with Graves' ophthalmopathy. This rearrangement joins TRBV20-1 to TRBJ2-7; 7 bases map to TRBD2. CDR3 DNA sequence: TGCAGTGCCCACCAAGCGGGGCCCCCCTACGAGCAGTACTTC. Protein sequence: CSAHQAGPPYEQYF.